A selection of T cell receptor beta chains follows, all from one sample in a study of T cell responses to AZD1222 COVID-19 vaccine. Sequenced by immunoSEQ multiplex PCR; TCRdb stores in-frame clones only, minus some. The data show some 200,000 clones, about 92% seen once. The sample in question was peripheral blood, obtained 28 days after the second dose of the MenACWY control vaccine. These receptors were taken from an adult who received the MenACWY meningococcal vaccine as a control. Both conserved end residues are part of each CDR3. A D gene is named only where the DNA matches it firmly. The listing skips clone size in some rows; elsewhere it reads once, few, many or a size class.

CDR3aa,CDR3nt,d_gene,abundance,j_gene,v_gene
CASSTSRGTDQETQYF,TGTGCCAGCAGCACATCCCGCGGGACAGACCAAGAGACCCAGTACTTC,NA,NA,TRBJ2-5,TRBV11-3
CASSETTGETQYF,TGTGCCAGCAGTGAAACTACCGGGGAGACCCAGTACTTC,NA,NA,TRBJ2-5,TRBV2
CASGRGQIDSPLHF,TGTGCCAGCGGTAGAGGACAGATTGATTCACCCCTCCACTTT,NA,NA,TRBJ1-6,TRBV9
CSVRIPEAFF,TGCAGCGTTCGAATCCCTGAAGCTTTCTTT,NA,NA,TRBJ1-1,TRBV29-1
CASSRPSGNTEAFF,TGTGCCAGCAGCCGCCCGTCGGGGAACACTGAAGCTTTCTTT,NA,NA,TRBJ1-1,TRBV6-5
CASSYPGNTIYF,TGTGCCAGCAGCTATCCCGGAAACACCATATATTTT,NA,NA,TRBJ1-3,TRBV7-2
CASSLLGGLGGSGGELFF,TGTGCCAGCAGTTTATTGGGGGGACTGGGAGGGTCCGGCGGGGAGCTGTTTTTT,TRBD2,NA,TRBJ2-2,TRBV28
CASSLLSQLKQFF,TGTGCCAGCAGTTTATTGAGCCAACTTAAGCAGTTCTTC,NA,NA,TRBJ2-1,TRBV27
CASSQEGRWAEAFF,TGTGCCAGCAGCCAAGAAGGTCGTTGGGCTGAAGCTTTCTTT,NA,NA,TRBJ1-1,TRBV3-1/TRBV3-2
CASSATQSGNEQFF,TGTGCCAGCAGCGCTACCCAGTCTGGGAATGAGCAGTTCTTC,NA,NA,TRBJ2-1,TRBV13
CASSVGGRLETQYF,TGTGCCAGCAGCGTTGGCGGGAGGCTAGAGACCCAGTACTTC,TRBD2,NA,TRBJ2-5,TRBV9
CASRPGWGGSGNTIYF,TGTGCCAGCAGACCCGGGTGGGGTGGCTCTGGAAACACCATATATTTT,NA,NA,TRBJ1-3,TRBV6-6
CASSSSTPDWKNEQFF,TGTGCCAGCAGTTCCTCCACTCCCGATTGGAAGAATGAGCAGTTCTTC,NA,NA,TRBJ2-1,TRBV6-5
CASSRGEVGYTF,TGTGCCAGCAGTCGGGGGGAAGTCGGCTACACCTTC,NA,NA,TRBJ1-2,TRBV6-2/TRBV6-3
CASSPDRGSYNEQFF,TGTGCCAGCAGCCCCGACAGGGGAAGCTACAATGAGCAGTTCTTC,TRBD1,NA,TRBJ2-1,TRBV25-1
CASSLAGQNTGELFF,TGCGCCAGCAGCTTAGCGGGGCAGAACACCGGGGAGCTGTTTTTT,TRBD2,NA,TRBJ2-2,TRBV5-1
CASSLAGASYNEQFF,TGTGCCAGCAGCTTAGCGGGGGCCTCCTACAATGAGCAGTTCTTC,NA,NA,TRBJ2-1,TRBV7-6
CASSDSQGASTDTQYF,TGTGCCAGCAGTGATTCCCAGGGGGCAAGCACAGATACGCAGTATTTT,TRBD1,once,TRBJ2-3,TRBV6-1
CASSYSRLHYEQYF,TGTGCCAGCAGTTACTCCCGCTTACACTACGAGCAGTACTTC,NA,NA,TRBJ2-7,TRBV6-5
CASSPGRNTEAFF,TGTGCCAGCTCACCAGGCAGGAACACTGAAGCTTTCTTT,NA,NA,TRBJ1-1,TRBV18
CASSFGVEQFF,TGTGCCAGCAGCTTTGGGGTTGAGCAGTTCTTC,NA,NA,TRBJ2-1,TRBV7-6
CASSEVLAGVGEQFF,TGTGCCAGCAGTGAGGTTTTAGCGGGAGTGGGTGAGCAGTTCTTC,TRBD2,NA,TRBJ2-1,TRBV2
CASSETGQVYGYTF,TGTGCCAGCAGTGAGACCGGACAGGTCTATGGCTACACCTTC,TRBD1,once,TRBJ1-2,TRBV25-1
CASSTQQGLGYGYTF,TGTGCCAGTAGTACCCAACAGGGGCTGGGCTATGGCTACACCTTC,TRBD1,few,TRBJ1-2,TRBV19
CASRRGTSGEQYF,TGTGCCAGCCGCAGAGGAACTAGCGGCGAGCAGTACTTC,TRBD2,NA,TRBJ2-7,TRBV27
CASRLTGGTEAFF,TGTGCCAGCAGGCTGACAGGGGGCACTGAAGCTTTCTTT,TRBD1,large,TRBJ1-1,TRBV27
CARSGRSGGELFF,TGTGCCAGGAGCGGGAGGAGTGGCGGGGAGCTGTTTTTT,TRBD2,NA,TRBJ2-2,TRBV14
CAWSRGSNYGYTF,TGTGCCTGGAGTAGAGGTTCCAACTATGGCTACACCTTC,NA,NA,TRBJ1-2,TRBV30
CASSLAGGVGSPLHF,TGTGCCAGCAGCTTGGCCGGGGGGGTAGGATCACCCCTCCACTTT,NA,once,TRBJ1-6,TRBV5-4
CATTSGSGEAFF,TGTGCCACCACCTCTGGGAGCGGTGAAGCTTTCTTT,NA,NA,TRBJ1-1,TRBV24-1
CASSRKALDPGNTIYF,TGCGCCAGCAGCCGTAAGGCGTTGGACCCTGGAAACACCATATATTTT,NA,NA,TRBJ1-3,TRBV4-3